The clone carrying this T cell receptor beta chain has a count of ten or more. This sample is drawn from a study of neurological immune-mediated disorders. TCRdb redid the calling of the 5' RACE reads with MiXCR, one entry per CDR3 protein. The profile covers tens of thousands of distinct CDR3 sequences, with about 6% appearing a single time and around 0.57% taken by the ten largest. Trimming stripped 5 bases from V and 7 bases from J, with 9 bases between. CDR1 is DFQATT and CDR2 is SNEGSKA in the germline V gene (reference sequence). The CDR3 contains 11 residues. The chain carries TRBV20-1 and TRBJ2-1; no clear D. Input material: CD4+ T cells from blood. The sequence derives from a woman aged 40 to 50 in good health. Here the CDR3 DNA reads TGCAGTGCTCCCCAGTTGAATGAGCAGTTCTTC. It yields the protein CSAPQLNEQFF.